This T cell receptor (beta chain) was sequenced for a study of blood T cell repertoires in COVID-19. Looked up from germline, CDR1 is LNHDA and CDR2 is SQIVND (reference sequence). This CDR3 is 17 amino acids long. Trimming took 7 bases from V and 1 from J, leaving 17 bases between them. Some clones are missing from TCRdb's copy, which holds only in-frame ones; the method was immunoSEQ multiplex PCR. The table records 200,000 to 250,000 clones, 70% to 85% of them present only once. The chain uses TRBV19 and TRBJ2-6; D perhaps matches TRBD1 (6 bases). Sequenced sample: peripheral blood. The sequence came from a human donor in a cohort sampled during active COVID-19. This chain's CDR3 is CASKSAGVPSGANVLTF. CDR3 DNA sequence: TGTGCCAGTAAATCGGCAGGGGTCCCGTCTGGGGCCAACGTCCTGACTTTC.